This T cell receptor (beta chain) was identified during a study of blood T cell repertoires in COVID-19. Study information: COVID-19 samples collected from the United States, Italy and Spain covered acute and convalescent phases. PBMCs, B-cell-depleted T cells, or T cells were the source of the cDNA or gDNA that made up the material.

Authors' analysis steps: Reference gene primer amplification yielded estimated nucleated cell counts. Profiled with immunoSEQ multiplex PCR; TCRdb holds only in-frame clones, not every one. From that table come the V and J calls and clone size; the DNA was used to work out D and trimming. Of 200,000 or so clones listed, roughly 79% are singletons. Germline values: CDR1 SGHTA, CDR2 FQGNSA. The CDR3 has 14 amino acids. The J segment lost 5 bases and the V segment lost 5 bases, leaving 8 bases of the junction unmatched. The clonotype comes from a human donor with acute or convalescent COVID-19. The donor label of this sample is uncertain. The chain joins TRBV7-2 to TRBJ2-5, with 7 bases aligning to TRBD1. Specimen: peripheral blood. The CDR3, as DNA: TGTGCCAGCAGCCCCACGACAGGGTGGGAGACCCAGTACTTC. Translation gives CASSPTTGWETQYF.